This T cell receptor beta chain stems from a study of shared clonotypes between healthy human individuals. Overall study: Two women and a few men aged 18 to 49 served as donors. Study conclusions and caveats: Blood was the sole source, and tissue repertoires probably differ.

This table comes from immunoSEQ multiplex PCR, and its TCRdb copy is limited to in-frame clones, with some not included. The sample records hundreds of thousands of clones, 74% being singletons. In regard to this clone: Its specificity is not known.

The CDR3 totals 15 residues. Germline V gene data show CDR1 as MDHEN and CDR2 as SYDVKM. Losses at the gene ends were 5 bases for V and 6 bases for J; bases not matched to a gene: 11. The receptor comes from a young woman in good health. Sequencing input: memory CD4+ T cells sorted from blood. Sample subset: CD45RA-negative fraction. The chain joins TRBV28 to TRBJ1-2, with 8 nucleotides matching TRBD1. The CDR3 DNA sequence: TGTGCCAGCAGTGTATCGTCCCGACAGGGGAATGGCTACACCTTC. Translated, it gives CASSVSSRQGNGYTF.